This T cell receptor (beta chain) appears in the sequencing data of a study of CD8+ T cells in alopecia areata. Study in general: Treated patients swallowed 5 to 10 mg of oral tofacitinib twice daily. Broader study findings: Clonality exceeded that of normal scalp in lesional scalp, most notably in alopecia totalis/universalis.

The CDR3 extends over 15 amino acids. V was shortened by 7 bases and J by 1 base, with 16 bases between the two germline ends. Germline V CDR1 and CDR2: MDHEN, SYDVKM. Isolated RNA was reverse transcribed into cDNA used as the sequencing template. TCRdb's copy holds only in-frame clones and misses some; the assay was immunoSEQ multiplex PCR. The sample holds some 240,000 clones, 50% to 70% seen once. Samples from alopecia areata patients were lesional scalp punch biopsies and peripheral blood. Concerning this clone: Antigen: not known.

The J gene is TRBJ1-1, the V gene TRBV28; D may be TRBD1 (5 bases). Material: CD4+ T cells sorted from blood, obtained at week 0. This receptor was identified in a human donor with alopecia areata. CDR3 nucleotides: TGTGCCAGCATTCGGGGGAGAAGGTCGAACACTGAAGCTTTCTTT. Its protein is CASIRGRRSNTEAFF. Based on the CDR3 plus reference TRBV28 and TRBJ1-1, the full variable domain is DVKVTQSSRYLVKRTGEKVFLECVQDMDHENMFWYRQDPGLGLRLIYFSYDVKMKEKGDIPEGYSVSREKKERFSLILESASTNQTSMYLCASIRGRRSNTEAFFGQGTRLTVV.